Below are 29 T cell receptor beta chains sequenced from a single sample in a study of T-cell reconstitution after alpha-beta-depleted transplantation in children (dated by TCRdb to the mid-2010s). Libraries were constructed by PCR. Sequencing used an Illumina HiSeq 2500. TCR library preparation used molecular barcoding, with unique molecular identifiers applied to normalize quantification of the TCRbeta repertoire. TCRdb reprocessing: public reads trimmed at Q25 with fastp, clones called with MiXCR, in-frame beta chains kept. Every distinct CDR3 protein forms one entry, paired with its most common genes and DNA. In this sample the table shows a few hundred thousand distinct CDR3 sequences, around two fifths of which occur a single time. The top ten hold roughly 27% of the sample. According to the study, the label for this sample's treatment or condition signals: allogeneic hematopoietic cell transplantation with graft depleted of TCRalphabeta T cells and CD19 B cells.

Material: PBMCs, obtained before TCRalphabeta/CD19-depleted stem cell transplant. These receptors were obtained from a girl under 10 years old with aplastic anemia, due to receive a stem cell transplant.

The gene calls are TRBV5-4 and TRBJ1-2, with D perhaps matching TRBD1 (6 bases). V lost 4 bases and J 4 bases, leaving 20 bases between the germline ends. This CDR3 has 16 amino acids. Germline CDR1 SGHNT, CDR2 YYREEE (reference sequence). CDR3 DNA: TGTGCCAGCAGCGGAGGCAGCGGGGGGCTAATCTATGGCTACACCTTC. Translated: CASSGGSGGLIYGYTF.

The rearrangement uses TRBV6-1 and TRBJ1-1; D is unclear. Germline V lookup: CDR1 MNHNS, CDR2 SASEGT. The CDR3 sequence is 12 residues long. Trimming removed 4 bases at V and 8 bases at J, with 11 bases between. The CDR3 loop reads CASSVFGPEAFF. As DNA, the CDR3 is TGTGCCAGCAGTGTGTTCGGACCGGAAGCTTTCTTT.

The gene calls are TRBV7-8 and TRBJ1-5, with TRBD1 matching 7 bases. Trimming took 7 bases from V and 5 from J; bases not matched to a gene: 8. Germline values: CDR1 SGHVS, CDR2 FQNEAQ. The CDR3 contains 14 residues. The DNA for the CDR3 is TGTGCCAGCACCTCGGGACAGTGGGATCAGCCCCAGCATTTT. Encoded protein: CASTSGQWDQPQHF.

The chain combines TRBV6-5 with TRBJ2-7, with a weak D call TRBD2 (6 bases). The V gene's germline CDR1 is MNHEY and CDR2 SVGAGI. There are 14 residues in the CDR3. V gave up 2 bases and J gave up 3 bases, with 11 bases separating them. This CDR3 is CASSYAGKNYEQYF. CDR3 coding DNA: TGTGCCAGCAGTTACGCGGGAAAGAACTACGAGCAGTACTTC.

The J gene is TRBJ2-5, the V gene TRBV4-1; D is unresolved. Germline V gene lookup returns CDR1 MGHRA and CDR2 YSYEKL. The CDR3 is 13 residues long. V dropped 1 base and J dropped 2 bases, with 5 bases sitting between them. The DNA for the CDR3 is TGCGCCAGCAGCCAAGTTCTTCAAGAGACCCAGTACTTC. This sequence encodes CASSQVLQETQYF.

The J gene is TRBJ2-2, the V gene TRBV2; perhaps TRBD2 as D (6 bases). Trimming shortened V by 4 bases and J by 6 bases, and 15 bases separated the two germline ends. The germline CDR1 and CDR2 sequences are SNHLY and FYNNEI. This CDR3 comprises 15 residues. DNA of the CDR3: TGTGCCAGCAGTGGGGGACTCTCACAAGCCGGGGAGCTGTTTTTT. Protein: CASSGGLSQAGELFF. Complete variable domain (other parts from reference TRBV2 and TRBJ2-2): EPEVTQTPSHQVTQMGQEVILRCVPISNHLYFYWYRQILGQKVEFLVSFYNNEISEKSEIFDDQFSVERPDGSNFTLKIRSTKLEDSAMYFCASSGGLSQAGELFFGEGSRLTVL.

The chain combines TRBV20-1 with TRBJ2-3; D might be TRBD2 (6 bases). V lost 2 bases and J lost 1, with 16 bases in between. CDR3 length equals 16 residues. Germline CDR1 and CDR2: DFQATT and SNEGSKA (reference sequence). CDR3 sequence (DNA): TGCAGTGCTAGACTTCCAGGTTGGGGGGGCACAGATACGCAGTATTTT. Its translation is CSARLPGWGGTDTQYF.

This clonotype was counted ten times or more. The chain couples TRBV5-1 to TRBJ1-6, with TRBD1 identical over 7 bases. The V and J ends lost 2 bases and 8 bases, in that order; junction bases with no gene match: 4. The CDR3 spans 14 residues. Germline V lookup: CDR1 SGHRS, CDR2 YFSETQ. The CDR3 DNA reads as TGCGCCAGCAGCTTAGGGCAGGGGGATTCACCCCTCCACTTT. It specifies CASSLGQGDSPLHF.

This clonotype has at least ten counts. The CDR3 DNA reads TGTGCCATCCGGGCAGGGGGCAGTGGCACTGAAGCTTTCTTT. This encodes CAIRAGGSGTEAFF. The J gene is TRBJ1-1, the V gene TRBV10-3, with 8 bases matching TRBD1. Germline lookup yields CDR1 ENHRY and CDR2 SYGVKD. Trimming cost V 8 bases and J 4 bases; bases outside gene matches: 9. The CDR3 length is 14 residues.

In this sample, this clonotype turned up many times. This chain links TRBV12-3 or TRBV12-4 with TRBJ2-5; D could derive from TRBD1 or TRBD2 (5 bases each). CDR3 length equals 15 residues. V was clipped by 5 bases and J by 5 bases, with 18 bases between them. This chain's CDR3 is CASSLPGPSPETQYF. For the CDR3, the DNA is TGTGCCAGCAGTCTACCGGGACCCAGTCCTGAGACCCAGTACTTC.

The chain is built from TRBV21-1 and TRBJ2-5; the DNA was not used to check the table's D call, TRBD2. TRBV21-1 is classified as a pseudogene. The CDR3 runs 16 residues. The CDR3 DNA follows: TGTGCCAGCACCCAAAAAGAGTCTAGCCGTTTTGAGACCCAGTACTTC. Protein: CASTQKESSRFETQYF.

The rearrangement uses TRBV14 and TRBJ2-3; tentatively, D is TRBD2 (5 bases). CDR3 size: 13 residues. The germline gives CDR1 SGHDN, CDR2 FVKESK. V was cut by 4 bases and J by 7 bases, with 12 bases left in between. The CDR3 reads CASSPSGVHTQYF. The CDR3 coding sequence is TGTGCCAGCAGCCCGTCCGGGGTCCATACGCAGTATTTT.

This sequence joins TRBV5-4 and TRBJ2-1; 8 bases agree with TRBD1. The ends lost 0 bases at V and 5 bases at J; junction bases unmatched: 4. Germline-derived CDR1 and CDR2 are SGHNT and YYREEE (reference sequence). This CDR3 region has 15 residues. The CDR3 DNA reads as TGTGCCAGCAGCTTGGGACAGGGGAGAAACAATGAGCAGTTCTTC. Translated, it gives CASSLGQGRNNEQFF.

CDR3: CASSSSGTSGYEQYF. CDR3 bases: TGTGCCAGCAGCTCTTCCGGGACTAGCGGCTACGAGCAGTACTTC. This chain joins TRBV28 and TRBJ2-7; 11 nucleotides agree with TRBD2. Trimming at V came to 6 bases and at J to 3 bases, leaving 7 bases not matched to a gene. This CDR3 has 15 amino acids. Germline V gene sequence: CDR1 MDHEN, CDR2 SYDVKM.

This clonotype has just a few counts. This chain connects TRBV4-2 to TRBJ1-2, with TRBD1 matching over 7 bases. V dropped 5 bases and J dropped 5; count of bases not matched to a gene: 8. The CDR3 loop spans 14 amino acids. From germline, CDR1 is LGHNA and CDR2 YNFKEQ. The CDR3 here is CASSSEGQTYGYTF. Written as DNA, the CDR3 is TGTGCCAGCAGCTCGGAGGGACAGACTTATGGCTACACCTTC.

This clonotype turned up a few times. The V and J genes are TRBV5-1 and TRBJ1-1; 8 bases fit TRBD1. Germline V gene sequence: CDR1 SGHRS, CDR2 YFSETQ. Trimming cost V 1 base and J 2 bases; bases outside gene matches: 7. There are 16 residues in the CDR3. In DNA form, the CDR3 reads TGCGCCAGCAGCTTGCGACAAGGACAGGGCAACACTGAAGCTTTCTTT. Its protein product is CASSLRQGQGNTEAFF.

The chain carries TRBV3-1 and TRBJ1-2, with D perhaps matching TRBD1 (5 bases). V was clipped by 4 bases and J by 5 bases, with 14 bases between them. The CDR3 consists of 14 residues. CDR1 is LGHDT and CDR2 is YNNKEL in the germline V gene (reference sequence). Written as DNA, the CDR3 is TGTGCCAGCAGCCCCGGGACCCCCATGTATGGCTACACCTTC. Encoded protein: CASSPGTPMYGYTF.

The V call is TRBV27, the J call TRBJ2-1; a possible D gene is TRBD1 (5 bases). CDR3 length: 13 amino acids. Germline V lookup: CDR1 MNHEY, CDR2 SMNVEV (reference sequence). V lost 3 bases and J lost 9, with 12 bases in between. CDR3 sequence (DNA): TGTGCCAGCAGTTTGGCAGGGATAACTGAGCAGTTCTTC. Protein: CASSLAGITEQFF.

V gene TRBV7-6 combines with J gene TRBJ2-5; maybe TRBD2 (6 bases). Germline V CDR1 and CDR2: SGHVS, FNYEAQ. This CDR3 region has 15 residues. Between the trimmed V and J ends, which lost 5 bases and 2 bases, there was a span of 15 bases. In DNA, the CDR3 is TGTGCCAGCAGCCCAAGACCGGGACTGCAAGAGACCCAGTACTTC. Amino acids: CASSPRPGLQETQYF.

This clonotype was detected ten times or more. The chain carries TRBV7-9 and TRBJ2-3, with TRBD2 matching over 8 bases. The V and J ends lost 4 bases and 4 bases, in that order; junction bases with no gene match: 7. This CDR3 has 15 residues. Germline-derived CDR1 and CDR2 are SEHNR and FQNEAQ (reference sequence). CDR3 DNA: TGTGCCAGCAGCTCCCACCCGGGAGGGTCAGATACGCAGTATTTT. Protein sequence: CASSSHPGGSDTQYF.

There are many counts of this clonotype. In nucleotides, the CDR3 is TGCAGTGCTAGAGTGGCGGTAGAAGCTTTCTTT. Its protein is CSARVAVEAFF. The chain couples TRBV20-1 to TRBJ1-1; D is unclear. Per germline, CDR1 DFQATT and CDR2 SNEGSKA (reference sequence). Trimming cost V 1 base and J 8 bases, with 8 bases left between them. CDR3 length equals 11 residues.

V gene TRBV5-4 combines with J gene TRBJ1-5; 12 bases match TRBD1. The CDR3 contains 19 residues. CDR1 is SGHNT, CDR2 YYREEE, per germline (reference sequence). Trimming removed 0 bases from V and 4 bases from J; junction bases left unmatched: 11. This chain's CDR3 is CASSLEVEGQGARNQPQHF. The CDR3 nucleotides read TGTGCCAGCAGCTTGGAGGTCGAGGGACAGGGGGCTCGGAATCAGCCCCAGCATTTT.

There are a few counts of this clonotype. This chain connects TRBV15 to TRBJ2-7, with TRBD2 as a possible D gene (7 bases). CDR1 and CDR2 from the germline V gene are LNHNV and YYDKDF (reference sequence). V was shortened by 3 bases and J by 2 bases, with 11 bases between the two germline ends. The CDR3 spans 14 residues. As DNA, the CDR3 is TGTGCCACCAGCAGGGACAGCGGGGCCTACGAGCAGTACTTC. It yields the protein CATSRDSGAYEQYF.

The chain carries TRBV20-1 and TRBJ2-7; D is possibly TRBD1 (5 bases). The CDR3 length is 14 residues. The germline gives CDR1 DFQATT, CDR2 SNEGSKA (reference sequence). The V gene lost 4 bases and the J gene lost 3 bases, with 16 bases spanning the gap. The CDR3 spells CSAMSPVQGYEQYF. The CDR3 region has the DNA TGCAGTGCTATGTCCCCCGTGCAGGGCTACGAGCAGTACTTC.

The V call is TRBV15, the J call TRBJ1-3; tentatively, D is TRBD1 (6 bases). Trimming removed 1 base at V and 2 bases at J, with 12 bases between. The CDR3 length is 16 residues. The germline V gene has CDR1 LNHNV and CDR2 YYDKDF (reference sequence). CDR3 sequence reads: CATSRGREGAGNTIYF. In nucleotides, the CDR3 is TGTGCCACCAGCAGAGGTCGTGAGGGGGCTGGAAACACCATATATTTT.

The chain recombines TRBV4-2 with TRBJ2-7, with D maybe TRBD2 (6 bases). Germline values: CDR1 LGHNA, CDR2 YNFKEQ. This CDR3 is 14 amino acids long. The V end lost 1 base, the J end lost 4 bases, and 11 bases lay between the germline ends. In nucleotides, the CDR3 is TGTGCCAGCAGCCAAGCTACGGGGGAGTACGAGCAGTACTTC. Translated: CASSQATGEYEQYF.

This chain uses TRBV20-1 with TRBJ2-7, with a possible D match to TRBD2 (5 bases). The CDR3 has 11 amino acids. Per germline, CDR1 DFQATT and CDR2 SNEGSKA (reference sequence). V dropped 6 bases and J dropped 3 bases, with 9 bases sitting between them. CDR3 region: CSAPGNYEQYF. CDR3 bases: TGCAGTGCCCCGGGAAACTACGAGCAGTACTTC.

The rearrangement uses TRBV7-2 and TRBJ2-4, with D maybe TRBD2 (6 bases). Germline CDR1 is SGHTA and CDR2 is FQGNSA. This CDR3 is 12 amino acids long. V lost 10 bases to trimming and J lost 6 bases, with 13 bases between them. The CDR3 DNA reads TGTGCCACCATGGTGGGGGGAAACATTCAGTACTTC. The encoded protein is CATMVGGNIQYF.

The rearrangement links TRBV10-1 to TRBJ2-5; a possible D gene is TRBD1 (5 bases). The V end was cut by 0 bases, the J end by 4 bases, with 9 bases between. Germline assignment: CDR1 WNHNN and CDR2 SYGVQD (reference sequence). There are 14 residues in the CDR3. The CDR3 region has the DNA TGCGCCAGCAGTGAGTCGTATAGGGGAGAGACCCAGTACTTC. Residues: CASSESYRGETQYF.